The present T cell receptor (beta chain) was sequenced within a study of patients and donors after allogeneic stem cell transplantation. This clonotype has more than one count but fewer than ten. TCRdb re-called the RT-PCR reads with MiXCR, one entry per CDR3 protein. The table lists over 150,000 distinct CDR3 sequences, about 32% of them singletons. V was pared by 0 bases and J by 2 bases, with 9 bases between. The CDR3 is 15 residues long. In germline, CDR1 is SGHRS, CDR2 YFSETQ. The sequenced material came from blood, either unsorted or a sorted T cell fraction (not recorded which). This chain links TRBV5-1 with TRBJ1-5; no clear D. The receptor's source is a human donor who was either an allogeneic HSCT recipient or a stem cell or donor lymphocyte infusion donor (not recorded which). It is not recorded whose cells these are; they may come from a transplant donor. As DNA, the CDR3 is TGCGCCAGCAGCTTGGAAGGGTCCCGCAATCAGCCCCAGCATTTT. Translation gives CASSLEGSRNQPQHF.